This T cell receptor beta chain is from a study of shared clonotypes between healthy human individuals. Genomic DNA (from each subset) was split evenly across several immunoSEQ plates. Repertoires were generated with immunoSEQ multiplex PCR, while TCRdb's copy carries only in-frame clones and drops some. The table shows around 510,000 clones, with more than 95% occurring only once. CD4+ cells were split into CD45RA+ naive and CD45RA-negative memory subsets. This CDR3 has 17 amino acids. CDR1 and CDR2 from the germline V gene are LNHDA and SQIVND (reference sequence). Sequencing input: naive CD4+ T cells sorted from blood. Subset in this sample: CD45RA+ positively selected. V and J are TRBV19 and TRBJ2-1; 8 nucleotides line up with TRBD1. The source is a woman in her twenties or thirties in good health. CDR3 sequence reads: CATSGGPRLATYNEQFF. The CDR3 region has the DNA TGTGCGACCTCAGGGGGCCCCCGGCTAGCAACCTACAATGAGCAGTTCTTC.